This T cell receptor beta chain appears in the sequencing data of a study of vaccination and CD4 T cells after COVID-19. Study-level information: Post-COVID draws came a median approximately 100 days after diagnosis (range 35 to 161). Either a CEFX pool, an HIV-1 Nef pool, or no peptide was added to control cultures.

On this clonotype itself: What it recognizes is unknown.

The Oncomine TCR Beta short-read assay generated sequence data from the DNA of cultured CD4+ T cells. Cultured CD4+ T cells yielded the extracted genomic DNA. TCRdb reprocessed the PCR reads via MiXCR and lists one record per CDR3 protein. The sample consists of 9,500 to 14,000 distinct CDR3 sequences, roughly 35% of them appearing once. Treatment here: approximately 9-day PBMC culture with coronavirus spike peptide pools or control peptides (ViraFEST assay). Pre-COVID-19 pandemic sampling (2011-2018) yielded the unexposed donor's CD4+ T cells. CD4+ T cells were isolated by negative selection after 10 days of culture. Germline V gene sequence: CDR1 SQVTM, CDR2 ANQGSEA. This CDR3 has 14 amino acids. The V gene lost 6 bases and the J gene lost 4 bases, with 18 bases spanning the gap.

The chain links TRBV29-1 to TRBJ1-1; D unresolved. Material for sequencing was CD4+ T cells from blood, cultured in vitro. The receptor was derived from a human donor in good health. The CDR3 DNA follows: TGCAGCGTGCTACGGGCGGGGTTGGGCACTGAAGCTTTCTTT. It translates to CSVLRAGLGTEAFF.